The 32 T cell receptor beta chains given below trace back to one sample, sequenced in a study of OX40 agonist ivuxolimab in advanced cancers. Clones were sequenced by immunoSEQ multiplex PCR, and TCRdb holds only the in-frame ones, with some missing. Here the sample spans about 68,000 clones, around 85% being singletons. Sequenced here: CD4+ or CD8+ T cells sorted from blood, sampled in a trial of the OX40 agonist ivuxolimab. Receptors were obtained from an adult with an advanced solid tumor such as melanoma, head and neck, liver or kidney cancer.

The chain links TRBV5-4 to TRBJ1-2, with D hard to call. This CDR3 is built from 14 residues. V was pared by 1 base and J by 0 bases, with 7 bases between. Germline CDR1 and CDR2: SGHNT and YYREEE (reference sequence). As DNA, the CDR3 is TGTGCCAGCAGCTTGTTCGGAGCTAACTATGGCTACACCTTC. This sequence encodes CASSLFGANYGYTF.

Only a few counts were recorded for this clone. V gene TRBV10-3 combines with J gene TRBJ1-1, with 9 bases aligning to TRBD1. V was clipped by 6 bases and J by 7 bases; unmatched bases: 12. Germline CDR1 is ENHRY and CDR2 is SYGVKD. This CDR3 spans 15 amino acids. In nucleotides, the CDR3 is TGTGCCATCAGGACCGGGACAGGGACCACTAATGAAGCTTTCTTT. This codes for CAIRTGTGTTNEAFF.

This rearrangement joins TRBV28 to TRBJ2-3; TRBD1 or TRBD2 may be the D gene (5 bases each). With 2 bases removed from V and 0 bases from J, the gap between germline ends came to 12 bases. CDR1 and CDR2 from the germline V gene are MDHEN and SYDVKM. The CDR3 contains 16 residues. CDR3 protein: CASSLGGARSTDTQYF. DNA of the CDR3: TGTGCCAGCAGTTTAGGGGGTGCCCGAAGCACAGATACGCAGTATTTT.

CDR3 region: CASSLDRALGELFF. For the CDR3, the DNA is TGTGCCAGCAGCTTAGACAGGGCTCTCGGGGAGCTGTTTTTT. The chain carries TRBV7-6 and TRBJ2-2; weak D call: TRBD1 (6 bases). V lost 1 base and J lost 7, with 10 bases in between. The germline V gene encodes CDR1 SGHVS and CDR2 FNYEAQ. The CDR3 length is 14 residues.

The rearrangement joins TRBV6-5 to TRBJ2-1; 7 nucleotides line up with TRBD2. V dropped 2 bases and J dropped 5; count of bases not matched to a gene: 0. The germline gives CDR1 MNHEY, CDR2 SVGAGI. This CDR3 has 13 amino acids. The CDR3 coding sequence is TGTGCCAGCAGTTACGGGGGGGACAATGAGCAGTTCTTC. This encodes CASSYGGDNEQFF.

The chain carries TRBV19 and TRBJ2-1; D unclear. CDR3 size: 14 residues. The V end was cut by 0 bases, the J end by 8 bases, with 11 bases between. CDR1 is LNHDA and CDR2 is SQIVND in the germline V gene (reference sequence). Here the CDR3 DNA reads TGTGCCAGTAGTATAGATACCGAGATGTATGAGCAGTTCTTC. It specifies CASSIDTEMYEQFF.

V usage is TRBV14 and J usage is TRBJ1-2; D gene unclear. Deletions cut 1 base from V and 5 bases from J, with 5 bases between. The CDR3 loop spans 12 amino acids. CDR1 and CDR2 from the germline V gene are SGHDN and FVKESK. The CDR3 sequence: CASSQGFYGYTF. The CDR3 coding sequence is TGTGCCAGCAGCCAAGGATTTTATGGCTACACCTTC.

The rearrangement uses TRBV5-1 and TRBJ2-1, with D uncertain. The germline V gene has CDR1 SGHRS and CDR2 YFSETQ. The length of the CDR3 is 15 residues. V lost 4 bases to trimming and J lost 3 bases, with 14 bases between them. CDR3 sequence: CASSQVADLYNEQFF. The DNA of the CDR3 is TGCGCCAGCAGCCAGGTGGCGGATCTCTACAATGAGCAGTTCTTC.

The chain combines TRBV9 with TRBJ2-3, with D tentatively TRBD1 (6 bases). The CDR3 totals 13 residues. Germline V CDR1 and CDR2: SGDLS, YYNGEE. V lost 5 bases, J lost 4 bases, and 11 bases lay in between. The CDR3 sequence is CASSKQGSDTQYF. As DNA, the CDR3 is TGTGCCAGCAGTAAACAGGGCTCAGATACGCAGTATTTT.

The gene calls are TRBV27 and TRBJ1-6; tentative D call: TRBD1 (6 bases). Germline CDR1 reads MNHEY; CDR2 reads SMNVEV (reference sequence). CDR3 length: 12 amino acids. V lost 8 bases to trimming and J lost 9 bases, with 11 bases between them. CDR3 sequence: CASAGVGSPLHF. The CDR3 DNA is TGTGCCAGCGCAGGGGTCGGTTCACCCCTCCACTTT.

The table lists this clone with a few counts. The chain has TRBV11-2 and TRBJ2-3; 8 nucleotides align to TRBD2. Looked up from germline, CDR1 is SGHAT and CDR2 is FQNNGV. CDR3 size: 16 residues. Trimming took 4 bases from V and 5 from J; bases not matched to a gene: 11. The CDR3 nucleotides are TGTGCCAGCAGCTCCTCCCGGGGGGGTTATGGAGATACGCAGTATTTT. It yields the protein CASSSSRGGYGDTQYF.

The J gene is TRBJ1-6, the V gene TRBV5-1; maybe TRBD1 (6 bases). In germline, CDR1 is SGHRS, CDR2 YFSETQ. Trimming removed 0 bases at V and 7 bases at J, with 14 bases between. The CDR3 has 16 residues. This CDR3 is CASSLGPGGENSPLHF. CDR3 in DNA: TGCGCCAGCAGCTTGGGCCCCGGGGGCGAGAATTCACCCCTCCACTTT. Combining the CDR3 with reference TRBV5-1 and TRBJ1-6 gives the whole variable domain KAGVTQTPRYLIKTRGQQVTLSCSPISGHRSVSWYQQTPGQGLQFLFEYFSETQRNKGNFPGRFSGRQFSNSRSEMNVSTLELGDSALYLCASSLGPGGENSPLHFGNGTRLTVT.

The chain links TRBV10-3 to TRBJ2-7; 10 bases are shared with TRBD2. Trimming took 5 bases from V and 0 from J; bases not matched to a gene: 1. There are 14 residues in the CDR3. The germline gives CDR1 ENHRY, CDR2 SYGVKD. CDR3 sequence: CAISSSGGSYEQYF. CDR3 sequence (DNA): TGTGCCATCAGTTCTAGCGGGGGCTCCTACGAGCAGTACTTC.

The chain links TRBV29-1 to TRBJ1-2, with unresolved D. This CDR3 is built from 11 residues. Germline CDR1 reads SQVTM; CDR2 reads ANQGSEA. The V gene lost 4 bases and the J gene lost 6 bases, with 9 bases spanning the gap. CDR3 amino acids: CSVADGDGYTF. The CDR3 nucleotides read TGCAGCGTTGCAGACGGAGATGGCTACACCTTC.

The CDR3 here is CASSPQGRYGYTF. The CDR3 bases are TGTGCCAGCAGCCCCCAGGGAAGGTATGGCTACACCTTC. This chain uses TRBV7-9 with TRBJ1-2; a possible D gene is TRBD1 (5 bases). Trimming cost V 5 bases and J 5 bases, with 12 bases left between them. From germline, CDR1 is SEHNR and CDR2 FQNEAQ (reference sequence). The CDR3 is 13 amino acids.

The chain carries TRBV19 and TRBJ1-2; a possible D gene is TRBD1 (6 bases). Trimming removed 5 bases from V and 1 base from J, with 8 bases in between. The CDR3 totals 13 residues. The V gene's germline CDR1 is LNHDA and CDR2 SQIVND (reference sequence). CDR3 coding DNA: TGTGCCAGTAGTTCACAGGGTAACTATGGCTACACCTTC. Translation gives CASSSQGNYGYTF. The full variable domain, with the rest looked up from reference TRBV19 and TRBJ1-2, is DGGITQSPKYLFRKEGQNVTLSCEQNLNHDAMYWYRQDPGQGLRLIYYSQIVNDFQKGDIAEGYSVSREKKESFPLTVTSAQKNPTAFYLCASSSQGNYGYTFGSGTRLTVV.

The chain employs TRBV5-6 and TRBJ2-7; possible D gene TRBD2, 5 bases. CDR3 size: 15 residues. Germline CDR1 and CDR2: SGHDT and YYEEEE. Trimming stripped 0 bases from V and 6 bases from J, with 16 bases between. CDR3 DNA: TGTGCCAGCAGCTTGGGAAGGACTGCTTTTAGCGAGCAGTACTTC. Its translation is CASSLGRTAFSEQYF.

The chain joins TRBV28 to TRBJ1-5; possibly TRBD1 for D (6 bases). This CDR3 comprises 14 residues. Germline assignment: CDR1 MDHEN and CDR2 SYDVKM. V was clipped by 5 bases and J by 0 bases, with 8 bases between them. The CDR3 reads CASSRGGSNQPQHF. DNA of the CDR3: TGTGCCAGCAGTCGAGGGGGTAGCAATCAGCCCCAGCATTTT.

CDR3 nucleotide sequence: TGTGCCAGCAGTCAGACAGGGGTTGGTGGCTACACCTTC. Translation gives CASSQTGVGGYTF. The V gene is TRBV6-5, the J gene TRBJ1-2, with 8 bases fitting TRBD1. This CDR3 has 13 amino acids. The V gene end was trimmed by 5 bases and the J gene end by 7 bases; junction bases not matched to a gene: 6. Germline lookup yields CDR1 MNHEY and CDR2 SVGAGI.

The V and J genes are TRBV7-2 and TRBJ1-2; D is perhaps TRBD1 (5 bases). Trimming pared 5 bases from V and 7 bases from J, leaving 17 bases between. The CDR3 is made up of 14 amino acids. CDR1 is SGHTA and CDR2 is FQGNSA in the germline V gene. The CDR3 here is CASSPTGGTIGYTF. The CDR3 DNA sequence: TGTGCCAGCAGCCCGACGGGGGGTACGATTGGCTACACCTTC. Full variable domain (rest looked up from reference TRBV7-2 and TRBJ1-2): GAGVSQSPSNKVTEKGKDVELRCDPISGHTALYWYRQSLGQGLEFLIYFQGNSAPDKSGLPSDRFSAERTGGSVSTLTIQRTQQEDSAVYLCASSPTGGTIGYTFGSGTRLTVV.

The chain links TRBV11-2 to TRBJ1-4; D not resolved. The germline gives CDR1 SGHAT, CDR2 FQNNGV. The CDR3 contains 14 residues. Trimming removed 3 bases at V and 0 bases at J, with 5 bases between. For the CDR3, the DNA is TGTGCCAGCAGCTTGAGCGCAACTAATGAAAAACTGTTTTTT. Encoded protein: CASSLSATNEKLFF.

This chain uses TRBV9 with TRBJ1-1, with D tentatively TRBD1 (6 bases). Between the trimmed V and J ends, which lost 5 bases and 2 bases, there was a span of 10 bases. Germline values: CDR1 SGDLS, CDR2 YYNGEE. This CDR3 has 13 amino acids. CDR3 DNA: TGTGCCAGCAGTGGGACACCTAACACTGAAGCTTTCTTT. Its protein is CASSGTPNTEAFF.

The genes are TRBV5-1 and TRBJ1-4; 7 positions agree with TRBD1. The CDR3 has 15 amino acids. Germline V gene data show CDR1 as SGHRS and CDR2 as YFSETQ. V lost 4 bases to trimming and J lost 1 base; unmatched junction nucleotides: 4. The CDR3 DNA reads TGCGCCAGCAGCCCGCAGGGGGGAACTAATGAAAAACTGTTTTTT. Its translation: CASSPQGGTNEKLFF. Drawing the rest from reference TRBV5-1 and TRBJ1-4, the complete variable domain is KAGVTQTPRYLIKTRGQQVTLSCSPISGHRSVSWYQQTPGQGLQFLFEYFSETQRNKGNFPGRFSGRQFSNSRSEMNVSTLELGDSALYLCASSPQGGTNEKLFFGSGTQLSVL.

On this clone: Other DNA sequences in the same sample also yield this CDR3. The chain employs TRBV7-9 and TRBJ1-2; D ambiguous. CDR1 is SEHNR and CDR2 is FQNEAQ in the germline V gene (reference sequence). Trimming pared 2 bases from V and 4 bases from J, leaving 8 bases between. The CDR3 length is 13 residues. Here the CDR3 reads CASSLLVGYGYTF. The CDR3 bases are TGTGCCAGCAGCTTACTAGTGGGCTATGGCTACACCTTC. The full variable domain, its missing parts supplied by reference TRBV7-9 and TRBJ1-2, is DTGVSQNPRHKITKRGQNVTFRCDPISEHNRLYWYRQTLGQGPEFLTYFQNEAQLEKSRLLSDRFSAERPKGSFSTLEIQRTEQGDSAMYLCASSLLVGYGYTFGSGTRLTVV.

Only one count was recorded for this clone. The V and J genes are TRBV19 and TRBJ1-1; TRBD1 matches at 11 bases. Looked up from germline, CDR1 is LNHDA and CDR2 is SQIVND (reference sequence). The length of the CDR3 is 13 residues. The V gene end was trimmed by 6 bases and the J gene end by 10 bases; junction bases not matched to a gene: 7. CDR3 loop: CASRMDRGLGAFF. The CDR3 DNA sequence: TGTGCCAGTAGGATGGACAGGGGGCTGGGAGCTTTCTTT.

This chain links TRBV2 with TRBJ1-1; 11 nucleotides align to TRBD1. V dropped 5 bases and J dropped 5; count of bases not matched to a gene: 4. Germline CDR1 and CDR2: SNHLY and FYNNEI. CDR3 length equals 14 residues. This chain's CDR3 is CASSTGQGVTEAFF. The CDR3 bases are TGTGCCAGCAGTACGGGACAGGGGGTAACTGAAGCTTTCTTT. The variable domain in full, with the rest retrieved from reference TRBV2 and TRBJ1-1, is EPEVTQTPSHQVTQMGQEVILRCVPISNHLYFYWYRQILGQKVEFLVSFYNNEISEKSEIFDDQFSVERPDGSNFTLKIRSTKLEDSAMYFCASSTGQGVTEAFFGQGTRLTVV.

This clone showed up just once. CDR3 region: CASSKLAGGSYEQYF. The CDR3 DNA follows: TGCGCCAGCAGCAAACTAGCGGGGGGCTCCTACGAGCAGTACTTC. J is TRBJ2-7 and V is TRBV5-1; 12 bases agree with TRBD2. This CDR3 spans 15 amino acids. The germline V gene has CDR1 SGHRS and CDR2 YFSETQ. The V gene end was trimmed by 4 bases and the J gene end by 0 bases; junction bases not matched to a gene: 2.

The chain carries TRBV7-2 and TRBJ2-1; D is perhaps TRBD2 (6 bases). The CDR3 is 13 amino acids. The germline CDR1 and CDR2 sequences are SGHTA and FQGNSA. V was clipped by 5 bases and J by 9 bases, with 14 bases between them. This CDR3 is CASSLASVGEQFF. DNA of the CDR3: TGTGCCAGCAGCCTGGCTAGCGTGGGTGAGCAGTTCTTC.

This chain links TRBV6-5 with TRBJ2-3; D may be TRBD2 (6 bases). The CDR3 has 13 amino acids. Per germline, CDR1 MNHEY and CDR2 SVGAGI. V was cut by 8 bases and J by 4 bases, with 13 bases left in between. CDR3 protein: CASSWAGPDTQYF. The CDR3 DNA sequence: TGTGCCAGCTCCTGGGCGGGGCCAGATACGCAGTATTTT.

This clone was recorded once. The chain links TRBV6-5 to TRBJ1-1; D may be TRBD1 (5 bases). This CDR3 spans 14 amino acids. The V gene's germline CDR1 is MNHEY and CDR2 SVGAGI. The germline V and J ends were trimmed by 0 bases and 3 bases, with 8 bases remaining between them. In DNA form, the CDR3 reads TGTGCCAGCAGTTACTCCAGAGGGGACACTGAAGCTTTCTTT. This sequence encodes CASSYSRGDTEAFF.

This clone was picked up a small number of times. The CDR3 nucleotides read TGTGCCAGCAGCTTATCGGGCTCAGATTCACCCCTCCACTTT. Its protein is CASSLSGSDSPLHF. This chain joins TRBV7-9 and TRBJ1-6, with D uncertain. The CDR3 is made up of 14 amino acids. The germline CDR1 and CDR2 sequences are SEHNR and FQNEAQ (reference sequence). The V gene lost 2 bases and the J gene lost 8 bases, with 10 bases spanning the gap. Combining the CDR3 with reference TRBV7-9 and TRBJ1-6 gives the whole variable domain DTGVSQNPRHKITKRGQNVTFRCDPISEHNRLYWYRQTLGQGPEFLTYFQNEAQLEKSRLLSDRFSAERPKGSFSTLEIQRTEQGDSAMYLCASSLSGSDSPLHFGNGTRLTVT.

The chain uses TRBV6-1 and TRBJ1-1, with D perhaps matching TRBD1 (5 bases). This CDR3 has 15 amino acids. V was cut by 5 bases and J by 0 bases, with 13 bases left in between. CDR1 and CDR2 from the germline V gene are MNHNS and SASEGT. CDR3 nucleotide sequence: TGTGCCAGCAGTCCCTTCGCGGGGGTGAACACTGAAGCTTTCTTT. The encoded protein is CASSPFAGVNTEAFF.